The T cell receptor (beta chain) described here comes from a study of T cells in Graves' hyperthyroidism and ophthalmopathy. From RNA transcripts, TCR beta CDR3 regions were amplified. TCR CDR3 underwent first-round RT-PCR with the HTBI primer set. Each CDR3 protein is one row after TCRdb ran MiXCR on the multiplex PCR reads. Of roughly 250,000 distinct CDR3 sequences listed, 20% to 25% are singletons. Findings and caveats of the study: In validation, the model predicted ophthalmopathy. These predictions came a median 6.5 months before onset.

Germline CDR1 and CDR2: SQVTM and ANQGSEA. The CDR3 runs to 13 residues. V was pared by 7 bases and J by 5 bases, with 10 bases of the junction left unmatched. This clonotype appeared a few times. Its antigen is not identified. The receptor comes from a man aged 25 to 40 with Graves' ophthalmopathy. Source material: blood. This rearrangement joins TRBV29-1 to TRBJ1-2; TRBD1 matches at 7 bases. DNA for the CDR3: TGCAGCGGAGAAGACAGGGATGTATATGGCTACACCTTC. Amino acids: CSGEDRDVYGYTF.